The 2 T cell receptor beta chains given below trace back to one sample, sequenced in a study of Ad26.COV2.S vaccination and SARS-CoV-2 variants (dated by TCRdb to the early 2020s). The library relied on the immunoSEQ multiplex PCR assay. The source is immuneACCESS, and TCRdb retained only in-frame sequences with V and J called. Part of the clones is not carried over; for the studies checked, unresolved V genes explain less than half of this, and the remainder is unexplained. The sample table records 300,000 to 400,000 clones; just over 90% of these occur just once. The leading ten clones occupy about 3.9% of the sample. The time point label of this sample denotes: individuals recovered from natural SARS-CoV-2 infection. The starting material was peripheral blood, obtained after recovery from COVID-19. These receptors were obtained from a human donor who had recovered from COVID-19.

CDR3 in amino acids: CASSEALLGVLTEAFF. CDR3 DNA: TGTGCCAGCAGTGAAGCCCTCTTAGGGGTCCTCACTGAAGCTTTCTTT. The gene calls are TRBV6-1 and TRBJ1-1; a possible D gene is TRBD1 (5 bases). V was shortened by 0 bases and J by 4 bases, with 15 bases between the two germline ends. CDR3 length equals 16 residues. Germline values: CDR1 MNHNS, CDR2 SASEGT.

This chain connects TRBV6-5 to TRBJ1-2; no firm D call. Germline assignment: CDR1 MNHEY and CDR2 SVGAGI. The CDR3 contains 13 residues. Trimming stripped 5 bases from V and 8 bases from J, with 15 bases between. The CDR3 sequence is CASSPETVGGYTF. Written as DNA, the CDR3 is TGTGCCAGCAGTCCTGAAACGGTTGGCGGCTACACCTTC.